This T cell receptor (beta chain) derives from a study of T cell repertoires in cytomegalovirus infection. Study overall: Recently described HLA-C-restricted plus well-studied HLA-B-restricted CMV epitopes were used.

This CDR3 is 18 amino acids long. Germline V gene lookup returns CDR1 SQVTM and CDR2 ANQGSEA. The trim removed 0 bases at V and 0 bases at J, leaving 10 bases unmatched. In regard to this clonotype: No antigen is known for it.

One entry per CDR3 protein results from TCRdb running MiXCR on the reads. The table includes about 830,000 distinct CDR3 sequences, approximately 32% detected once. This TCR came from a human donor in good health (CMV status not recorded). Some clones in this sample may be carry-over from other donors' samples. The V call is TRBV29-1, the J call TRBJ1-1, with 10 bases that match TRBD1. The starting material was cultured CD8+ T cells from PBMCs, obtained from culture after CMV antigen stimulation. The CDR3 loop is CSVEDLRTGGGLNTEAFF. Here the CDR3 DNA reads TGCAGCGTTGAAGATCTGCGGACAGGGGGGGGATTGAACACTGAAGCTTTCTTT.